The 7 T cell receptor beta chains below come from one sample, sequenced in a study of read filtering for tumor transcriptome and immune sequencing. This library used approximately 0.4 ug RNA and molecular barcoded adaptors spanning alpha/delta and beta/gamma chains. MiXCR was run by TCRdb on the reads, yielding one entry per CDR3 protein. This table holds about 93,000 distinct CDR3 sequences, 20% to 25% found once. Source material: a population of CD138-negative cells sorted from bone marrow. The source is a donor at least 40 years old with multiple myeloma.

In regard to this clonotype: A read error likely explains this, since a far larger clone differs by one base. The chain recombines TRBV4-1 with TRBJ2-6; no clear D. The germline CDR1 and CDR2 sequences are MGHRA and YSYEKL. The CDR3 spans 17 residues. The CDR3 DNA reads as TGTGCCAGCAGCCGTTCCGACTTGTTATCTGGGACCAACGTCCTGACTTTC. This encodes CASSRSDLLSGTNVLTF.

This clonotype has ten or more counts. DNA for the CDR3: TGTGCCAGCAGCTTAGGAGGACCTCCCTACAATGAGCAGTTCTTC. It specifies CASSLGGPPYNEQFF. The chain joins TRBV11-2 to TRBJ2-1; D ambiguous. Deletions cut 1 base from V and 2 bases from J, with 9 bases between. CDR1 is SGHAT and CDR2 is FQNNGV in the germline V gene. The CDR3 is made up of 15 amino acids.

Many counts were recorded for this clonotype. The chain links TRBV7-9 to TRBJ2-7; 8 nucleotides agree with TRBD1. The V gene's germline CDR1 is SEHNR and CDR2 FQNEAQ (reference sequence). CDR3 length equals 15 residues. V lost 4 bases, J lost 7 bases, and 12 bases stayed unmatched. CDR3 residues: CASSYPGQVFVEQYF. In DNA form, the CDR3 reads TGTGCCAGCAGCTATCCGGGACAGGTCTTCGTGGAGCAGTACTTC.

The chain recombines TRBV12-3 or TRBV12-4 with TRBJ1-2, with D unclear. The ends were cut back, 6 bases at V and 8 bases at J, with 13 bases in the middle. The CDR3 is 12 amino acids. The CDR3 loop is CASRFGNNGYTF. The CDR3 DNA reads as TGTGCCAGCAGATTTGGGAACAACGGCTACACCTTC.

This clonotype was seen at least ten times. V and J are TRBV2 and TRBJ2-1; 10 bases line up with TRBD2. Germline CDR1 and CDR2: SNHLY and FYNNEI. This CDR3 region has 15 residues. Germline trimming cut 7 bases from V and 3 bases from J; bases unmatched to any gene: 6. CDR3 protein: CASIVGLANYNEQFF. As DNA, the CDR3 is TGTGCCAGCATTGTGGGACTAGCGAACTACAATGAGCAGTTCTTC.

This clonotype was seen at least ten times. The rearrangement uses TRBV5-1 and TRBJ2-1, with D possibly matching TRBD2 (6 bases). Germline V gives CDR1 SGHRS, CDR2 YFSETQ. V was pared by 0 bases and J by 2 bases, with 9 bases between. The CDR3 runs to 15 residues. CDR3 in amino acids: CASSLASVPYNEQFF. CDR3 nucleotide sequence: TGCGCCAGCAGCTTGGCTAGCGTCCCCTACAATGAGCAGTTCTTC. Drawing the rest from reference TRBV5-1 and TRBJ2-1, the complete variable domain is KAGVTQTPRYLIKTRGQQVTLSCSPISGHRSVSWYQQTPGQGLQFLFEYFSETQRNKGNFPGRFSGRQFSNSRSEMNVSTLELGDSALYLCASSLASVPYNEQFFGPGTRLTVL.

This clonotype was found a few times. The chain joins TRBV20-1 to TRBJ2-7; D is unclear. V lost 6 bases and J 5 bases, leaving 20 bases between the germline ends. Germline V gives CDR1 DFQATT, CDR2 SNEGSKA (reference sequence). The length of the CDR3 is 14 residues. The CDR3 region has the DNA TGCAGTGCCACCGAACCGCCAAAACACCACGAGCAGTACTTC. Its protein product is CSATEPPKHHEQYF.